The 15 T cell receptor beta chains below all came from one sample that was sequenced in a study of T cells in Graves' hyperthyroidism and ophthalmopathy. Researchers amplified the TCR beta CDR3 regions from RNA transcripts. HTBI primers were the set used in a first-round RT-PCR of the TCR CDR3. One entry per CDR3 protein results from TCRdb running MiXCR on the multiplex PCR reads. Of about half a million distinct CDR3 sequences listed, 15% to 20% are singletons. Sequencing input: blood. The receptors here all came from a man aged 40-50 years with Graves' ophthalmopathy.

At least ten counts were recorded for this clonotype. The chain's CDR3 is CASSWDRNYEQYF. CDR3 bases: TGTGCCAGCAGCTGGGACAGGAATTACGAGCAGTACTTC. This rearrangement joins TRBV7-8 to TRBJ2-7, with 8 bases fitting TRBD1. Per the germline V gene, CDR1 is SGHVS and CDR2 is FQNEAQ. J was trimmed by 4 bases and V by 4 bases; bases with no gene match: 3. This CDR3 is built from 13 residues. The full variable domain, rest sourced from reference TRBV7-8 and TRBJ2-7, is GAGVSQSPRYKVAKRGQDVALRCDPISGHVSLFWYQQALGQGPEFLTYFQNEAQLDKSGLPSDRFFAERPEGSVSTLKIQRTQQEDSAVYLCASSWDRNYEQYFGPGTRLTVT.

This chain links TRBV27 with TRBJ2-7, with TRBD1 as a possible D gene (6 bases). CDR3 size: 14 residues. Germline V gene data show CDR1 as MNHEY and CDR2 as SMNVEV (reference sequence). Trimming stripped 2 bases from V and 9 bases from J, with 17 bases between. The CDR3 reads CASSLGGHFGGQYF. The CDR3 coding sequence is TGTGCCAGCAGTTTAGGGGGACACTTCGGAGGGCAGTACTTC.

This clonotype has a handful of counts. The chain has TRBV6-2 or TRBV6-3 and TRBJ2-1; 10 nucleotides agree with TRBD1. V shed 8 bases and J 5 bases; nucleotides not matched to a gene: 9. Germline CDR1 MNHEY, CDR2 SVGEGT. This CDR3 is 15 amino acids long. The CDR3 reads CASRRTGGIHNEQFF. For the CDR3, the DNA is TGTGCCAGCCGTAGGACAGGGGGTATACACAATGAGCAGTTCTTC.

The chain has TRBV6-1 and TRBJ1-2; D is uncertain. This CDR3 region has 13 residues. V was cut by 6 bases and J by 2 bases, with 10 bases left in between. Germline loops: CDR1 MNHNS, CDR2 SASEGT. CDR3 coding DNA: TGTGCCAGCAGACACGACCGGAACTATGGCTACACCTTC. Translation gives CASRHDRNYGYTF.

This clonotype has ten or more counts. This chain connects TRBV10-3 to TRBJ2-5, with no clear D. Germline CDR1 reads ENHRY; CDR2 reads SYGVKD. V was pared by 6 bases and J by 5 bases, with 7 bases between. The CDR3 has 11 amino acids. The CDR3 nucleotides are TGTGCCATCAGGCTGGGGGAGACCCAGTACTTC. Amino acid sequence: CAIRLGETQYF.

This clonotype was detected a few times. V and J are TRBV20-1 and TRBJ2-1; TRBD2 agrees at 8 bases. Germline CDR1 is DFQATT and CDR2 is SNEGSKA (reference sequence). This CDR3 spans 14 amino acids. The V gene end was trimmed by 4 bases and the J gene end by 6 bases; junction bases not matched to a gene: 8. CDR3 region: CSANTPGTSNEQFF. The CDR3 region has the DNA TGCAGTGCTAACACCCCCGGGACTAGCAATGAGCAGTTCTTC.

This clonotype occurred many times. V gene TRBV6-1 combines with J gene TRBJ2-3; possibly TRBD2 for D (6 bases). The CDR3 has 14 amino acids. Germline loops: CDR1 MNHNS, CDR2 SASEGT. The V end was cut by 6 bases, the J end by 3 bases, with 13 bases between. The CDR3 sequence is CASSPGGRTDTQYF. The CDR3 region has the DNA TGTGCCAGCAGCCCCGGGGGAAGAACAGATACGCAGTATTTT.

The V call is TRBV7-2, the J call TRBJ2-5; D perhaps matches TRBD2 (6 bases). CDR3 length: 16 residues. From germline, CDR1 is SGHTA and CDR2 FQGNSA. The ends were cut back, 4 bases at V and 3 bases at J, with 18 bases in the middle. CDR3 loop: CASSSLLWREKETQYF. In DNA, the CDR3 is TGTGCCAGCAGCTCCCTCCTTTGGCGGGAAAAAGAGACCCAGTACTTC.

This clonotype was seen a handful of times. This rearrangement joins TRBV20-1 to TRBJ2-3; D unresolved. Germline V gives CDR1 DFQATT, CDR2 SNEGSKA (reference sequence). The CDR3 is 12 residues long. Between the trimmed V and J ends, which lost 1 base and 3 bases, there was a span of 5 bases. CDR3 residues: CSARVRTDTQYF. The CDR3 DNA follows: TGCAGTGCTAGAGTCCGGACAGATACGCAGTATTTT.

This clonotype turned up a few times. This rearrangement joins TRBV9 to TRBJ2-5; 7 nucleotides agree with TRBD2. The junction had 8 bases not matched to a gene; V was cut back by 0 bases and J by 3 bases. The CDR3 sequence is 16 residues long. Looked up from germline, CDR1 is SGDLS and CDR2 is YYNGEE. CDR3 DNA: TGTGCCAGCAGCGTAGGAGGCGGGGGTCCAAAAGAGACCCAGTACTTC. Protein: CASSVGGGGPKETQYF. Drawing the rest from reference TRBV9 and TRBJ2-5, the complete variable domain is DSGVTQTPKHLITATGQRVTLRCSPRSGDLSVYWYQQSLDQGLQFLIQYYNGEERAKGNILERFSAQQFPDLHSELNLSSLELGDSALYFCASSVGGGGPKETQYFGPGTRLLVL.

This clonotype was seen many times. V gene TRBV27 combines with J gene TRBJ2-7; D is ambiguous. The CDR3 loop spans 13 amino acids. V was shortened by 3 bases and J by 5 bases, with 11 bases between the two germline ends. Germline V lookup: CDR1 MNHEY, CDR2 SMNVEV (reference sequence). The CDR3 bases are TGTGCCAGCAGTTTGAACAGCTACCACGAGCAGTACTTC. The encoded protein is CASSLNSYHEQYF.

The chain couples TRBV15 to TRBJ2-5; 16 positions match TRBD2. This CDR3 has 18 amino acids. Trimming cost V 3 bases and J 2 bases; bases outside gene matches: 6. The V gene's germline CDR1 is LNHNV and CDR2 YYDKDF (reference sequence). CDR3 DNA sequence: TGTGCCACCAGCAGTGGGACTAGCGGGAGGGCCCGACAAGAGACCCAGTACTTC. Its protein product is CATSSGTSGRARQETQYF. The full variable domain, rest sourced from reference TRBV15 and TRBJ2-5, is DAMVIQNPRYQVTQFGKPVTLSCSQTLNHNVMYWYQQKSSQAPKLLFHYYDKDFNNEADTPDNFQSRRPNTSFCFLDIRSPGLGDTAMYLCATSSGTSGRARQETQYFGPGTRLLVL.

The gene calls are TRBV20-1 and TRBJ2-5; 11 bases are shared with TRBD2. The trim removed 7 bases at V and 4 bases at J, leaving 5 bases unmatched. CDR3 size: 13 residues. The V gene's germline CDR1 is DFQATT and CDR2 SNEGSKA (reference sequence). CDR3 loop: CSGSGGAIETQYF. DNA of the CDR3: TGCAGTGGTAGCGGGGGGGCCATAGAGACCCAGTACTTC.

V is TRBV20-1 and J is TRBJ2-3; D remains unclear. CDR3 length equals 17 residues. CDR1 is DFQATT, CDR2 SNEGSKA, per germline (reference sequence). V shed 2 bases and J shed 0 bases, with 18 bases lying between them. The CDR3, as DNA: TGCAGTGCTAGATCCCCATTCGGCTCCACTAGCACAGATACGCAGTATTTT. Translated, it gives CSARSPFGSTSTDTQYF.

This clonotype came up many times. V and J are TRBV2 and TRBJ2-2, with D maybe TRBD2 (5 bases). Trimming removed 3 bases at V and 5 bases at J, with 19 bases between. The CDR3 is 17 amino acids. Germline assignment: CDR1 SNHLY and CDR2 FYNNEI. The CDR3 loop reads CASSDMVALLTTGELFF. CDR3 nucleotides: TGTGCCAGCAGTGATATGGTAGCGCTCTTGACTACCGGGGAGCTGTTTTTT.